The 3 T cell receptor beta chains below come from one sample, sequenced in a study of T cell responses to AZD1222 COVID-19 vaccine. Sequencing used immunoSEQ multiplex PCR; TCRdb keeps in-frame clones, though not all of them. The sample lists about 100,000 clones; roughly nine tenths were seen once. This specimen consisted of peripheral blood, obtained 28 days after the second AZD1222 dose. Receptor source: an adult who received the AZD1222 COVID-19 vaccine.

The chain employs TRBV7-8 and TRBJ1-6; 9 bases map to TRBD1. The V gene's germline CDR1 is SGHVS and CDR2 FQNEAQ. CDR3 length equals 15 residues. V shed 2 bases and J 10 bases; nucleotides not matched to a gene: 6. As DNA, the CDR3 is TGTGCCAGCAGCTTACGGACAGGGGATTTCTCACCCCTCCACTTT. Its translation is CASSLRTGDFSPLHF. Supplemented by reference TRBV7-8 and TRBJ1-6, the full variable domain reads GAGVSQSPRYKVAKRGQDVALRCDPISGHVSLFWYQQALGQGPEFLTYFQNEAQLDKSGLPSDRFFAERPEGSVSTLKIQRTQQEDSAVYLCASSLRTGDFSPLHFGNGTRLTVT.

The chain has TRBV28 and TRBJ1-4; D is uncertain. The CDR3 spans 13 residues. Per the germline V gene, CDR1 is MDHEN and CDR2 is SYDVKM. V lost 7 bases to trimming and J lost 8 bases, with 14 bases between them. CDR3 in amino acids: CASTGRFGEKLFF. The CDR3, as DNA: TGTGCCAGCACCGGACGTTTTGGGGAAAAACTGTTTTTT.

The genes are TRBV28 and TRBJ2-5; 14 positions match TRBD2. The CDR3 is made up of 19 amino acids. Trimming cost V 0 bases and J 5 bases; bases outside gene matches: 11. Germline CDR1 MDHEN, CDR2 SYDVKM. In nucleotides, the CDR3 is TGTGCCAGCAGTTTATGCATTAGGACTAGCGGGAGGTTGAGGGAGACCCAGTACTTC. Encoded protein: CASSLCIRTSGRLRETQYF.